What follows are 9 T cell receptor beta chains derived from one specimen sequenced in a study of shared clonotypes between healthy human individuals. Positive CCR7 selection of CD45RO-negative cells yielded the naive CD8 cells, and terminally differentiated effector memory CD45RA+ cells were excluded. TCRdb keeps only in-frame clones here, not all; method: immunoSEQ multiplex PCR. The table lists roughly 2,000,000 clones, just under 95% of them singletons. The sequencing sample was made of naive CD8+ T cells from PBMCs. The source of these receptors is a man between 18 and 29 years old in good health. Some clones in this sample may be carry-over from other donors' samples.

This chain uses TRBV9 with TRBJ1-5; possible D gene TRBD1, 5 bases. Germline V gene data show CDR1 as SGDLS and CDR2 as YYNGEE. V gave up 4 bases and J gave up 8 bases, with 28 bases separating them. The CDR3 sequence is 18 residues long. The chain's CDR3 is CASSPGEIGDGGYEPQHF. Here the CDR3 DNA reads TGTGCCAGCAGCCCGGGTGAGATTGGGGACGGGGGATATGAGCCCCAGCATTTT.

On this clone itself: Other DNA sequences in this sample translate to the same CDR3. The chain employs TRBV19 and TRBJ2-1; 7 bases map to TRBD2. Unmatched junction bases numbered 4, after V lost 5 bases and J lost 3 bases. CDR1 is LNHDA and CDR2 is SQIVND in the germline V gene (reference sequence). CDR3 length equals 14 residues. The CDR3, as DNA: TGTGCCAGTAGTTCGGGCGGGAGCTACAATGAGCAGTTCTTC. Amino acids: CASSSGGSYNEQFF. The variable domain in full, with the rest retrieved from reference TRBV19 and TRBJ2-1, is DGGITQSPKYLFRKEGQNVTLSCEQNLNHDAMYWYRQDPGQGLRLIYYSQIVNDFQKGDIAEGYSVSREKKESFPLTVTSAQKNPTAFYLCASSSGGSYNEQFFGPGTRLTVL.

The rearrangement links TRBV7-9 to TRBJ2-6; unclear D gene. There are 14 residues in the CDR3. CDR1 is SEHNR, CDR2 FQNEAQ, per germline (reference sequence). Trimming shortened V by 5 bases and J by 2 bases, and 7 bases separated the two germline ends. CDR3 nucleotide sequence: TGTGCCAGCAGCCCCCGTCCTGGGGCCAACGTCCTGACTTTC. Translation gives CASSPRPGANVLTF. Based on the CDR3 plus reference TRBV7-9 and TRBJ2-6, the full variable domain is DTGVSQNPRHKITKRGQNVTFRCDPISEHNRLYWYRQTLGQGPEFLTYFQNEAQLEKSRLLSDRFSAERPKGSFSTLEIQRTEQGDSAMYLCASSPRPGANVLTFGAGSRLTVL.

The chain couples TRBV7-6 to TRBJ1-4; D is uncertain. The CDR3 has 14 amino acids. Germline CDR1 is SGHVS and CDR2 is FNYEAQ. V lost 1 base to trimming and J lost 8 bases, with 11 bases between them. In DNA form, the CDR3 reads TGTGCCAGCAGCTTAGTGTGGGGTTCCGAAAAACTGTTTTTT. Encoded protein: CASSLVWGSEKLFF.

This clone was observed a single time. CDR3 nucleotides: TGTGCCAGCGGTCCTACAGGGATCCCTGAAGCTTTCTTT. Its translation is CASGPTGIPEAFF. The chain has TRBV28 and TRBJ1-1; D perhaps matches TRBD1 (6 bases). Germline-derived CDR1 and CDR2 are MDHEN and SYDVKM. This CDR3 region has 13 residues. V was clipped by 8 bases and J by 6 bases, with 16 bases between them.

This chain uses TRBV7-9 with TRBJ2-1; the D call may be TRBD1 or TRBD2 (5 bases each). This CDR3 is 12 amino acids long. The V gene's germline CDR1 is SEHNR and CDR2 FQNEAQ (reference sequence). The V gene lost 0 bases and the J gene lost 15 bases, with 12 bases spanning the gap. CDR3 residues: CASSLAGTYRFF. DNA for the CDR3: TGTGCCAGCAGCTTAGCGGGGACCTACCGGTTCTTC.

V usage is TRBV30 and J usage is TRBJ2-7, with D tentatively TRBD1 (5 bases). The germline V gene has CDR1 GTSNPN and CDR2 SVGIG (reference sequence). The CDR3 is made up of 12 amino acids. Trimming removed 3 bases at V and 3 bases at J, with 9 bases between. The chain's CDR3 is CAWSPGYYEQYF. CDR3 DNA sequence: TGTGCCTGGAGCCCAGGGTACTACGAGCAGTACTTC.

The chain has TRBV28 and TRBJ2-1; 10 positions match TRBD2. Germline CDR1 and CDR2: MDHEN and SYDVKM. V lost 6 bases and J lost 8; bases outside the gene matches: 10. The CDR3 contains 15 residues. CDR3 DNA: TGTGCCAGCAGCCAAACAGCGGGAGGGCCCGATGAGCAGTTCTTC. It yields the protein CASSQTAGGPDEQFF. The entire variable domain, with the rest obtained from reference TRBV28 and TRBJ2-1, is as follows: DVKVTQSSRYLVKRTGEKVFLECVQDMDHENMFWYRQDPGLGLRLIYFSYDVKMKEKGDIPEGYSVSREKKERFSLILESASTNQTSMYLCASSQTAGGPDEQFFGPGTRLTVL.

This clone was detected once. This chain uses TRBV4-2 with TRBJ2-5, with 10 bases identical to TRBD2. Trimming cost V 0 bases and J 5 bases; bases outside gene matches: 12. In germline, CDR1 is LGHNA, CDR2 YNFKEQ. The CDR3 has 18 amino acids. CDR3 region: CASSQEGGLAGVRETQYF. CDR3 nucleotide sequence: TGTGCCAGCAGCCAAGAGGGGGGTCTAGCGGGAGTTAGGGAGACCCAGTACTTC.